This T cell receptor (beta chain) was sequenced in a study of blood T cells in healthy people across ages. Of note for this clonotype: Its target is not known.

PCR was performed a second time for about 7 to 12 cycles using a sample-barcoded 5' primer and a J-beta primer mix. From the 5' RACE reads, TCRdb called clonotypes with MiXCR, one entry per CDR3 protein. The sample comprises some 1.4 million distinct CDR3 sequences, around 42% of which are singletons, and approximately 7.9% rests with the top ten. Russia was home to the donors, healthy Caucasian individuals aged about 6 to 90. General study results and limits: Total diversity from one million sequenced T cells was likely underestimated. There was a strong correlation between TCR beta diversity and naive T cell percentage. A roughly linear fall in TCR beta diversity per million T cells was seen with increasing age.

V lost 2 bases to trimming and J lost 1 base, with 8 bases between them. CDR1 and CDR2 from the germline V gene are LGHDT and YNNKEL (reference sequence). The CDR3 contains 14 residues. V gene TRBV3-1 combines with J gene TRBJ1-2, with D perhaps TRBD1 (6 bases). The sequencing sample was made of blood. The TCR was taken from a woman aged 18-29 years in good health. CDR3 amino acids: CASSQQGINYGYTF. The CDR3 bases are TGTGCCAGCAGCCAACAGGGGATTAACTATGGCTACACCTTC.